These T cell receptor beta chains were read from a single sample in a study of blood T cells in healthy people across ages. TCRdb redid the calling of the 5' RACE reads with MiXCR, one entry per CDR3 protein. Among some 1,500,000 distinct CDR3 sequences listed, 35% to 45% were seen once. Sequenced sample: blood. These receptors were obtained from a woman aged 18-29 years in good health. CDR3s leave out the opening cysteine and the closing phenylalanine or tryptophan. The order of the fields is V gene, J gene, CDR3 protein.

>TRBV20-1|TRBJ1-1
SARWNTEAF
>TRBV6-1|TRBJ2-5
ASSDWARQETQY
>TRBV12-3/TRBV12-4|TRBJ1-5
ASSLSRQAGNQPQH
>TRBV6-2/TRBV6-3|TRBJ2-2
ASSGLGTGELF
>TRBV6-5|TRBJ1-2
ASSYSTGTYGYT
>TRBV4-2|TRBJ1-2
ASSRVHGEIANYGYT
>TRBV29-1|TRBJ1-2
SVDNSPPYGYT
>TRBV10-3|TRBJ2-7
AFSDLTLSYEQY
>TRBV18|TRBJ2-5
ASSRLGTSGTGNEQY
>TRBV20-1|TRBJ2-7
SARKTVSYEQY
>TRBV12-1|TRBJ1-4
ARITGSIEKLF
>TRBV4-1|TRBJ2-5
ASSRTPLAGGQGETQY
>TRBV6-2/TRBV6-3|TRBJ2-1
AGRGAGDNEQF
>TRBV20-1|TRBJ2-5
SASGGPPETQY
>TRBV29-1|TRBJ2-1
SVEVGYYQQF
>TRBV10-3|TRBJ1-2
AIRPGPNYGYT
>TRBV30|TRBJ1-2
AWSVLGYGYT
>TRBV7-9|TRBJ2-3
ASSRGEARADTQY
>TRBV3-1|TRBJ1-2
ASSQTGGTNYGYT
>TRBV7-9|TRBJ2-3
ASSSLGGTTDTQY
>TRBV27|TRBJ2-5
ASSSLGLAGGDAPQETQY
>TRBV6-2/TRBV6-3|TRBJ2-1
ASSGTHAYNEQF
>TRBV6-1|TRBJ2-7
ASSEAWTYEQY
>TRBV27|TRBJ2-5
ASRLAGHQETQY
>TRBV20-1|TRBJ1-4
SARSTGGNEKLF
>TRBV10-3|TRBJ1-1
AISRETGTEAF
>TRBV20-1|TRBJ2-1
SAEAHEQF
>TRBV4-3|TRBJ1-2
ASSQDAFAYTNYGYT
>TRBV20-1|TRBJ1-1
SAPQGNPEAF
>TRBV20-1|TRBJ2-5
SARDPSGWGETQY
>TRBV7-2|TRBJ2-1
ASSLGAGLAGVDEQF
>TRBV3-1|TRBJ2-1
ASSQEWDEQF
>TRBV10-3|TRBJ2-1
AIRTLAGGYNEQF
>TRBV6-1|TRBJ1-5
ASSQLSTYQPQH
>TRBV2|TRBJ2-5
ASIDGRGGFYNEQY
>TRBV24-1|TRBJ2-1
ATSDFGTGFNEQF
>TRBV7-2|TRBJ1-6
ASSLSWRFDNSPLH
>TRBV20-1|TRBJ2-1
SAGGRTTYNEQF
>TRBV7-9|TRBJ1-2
ASSLAVIYGYT
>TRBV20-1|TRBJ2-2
SAARSTGELF
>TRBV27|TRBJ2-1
ASSFTGGDYNEQF
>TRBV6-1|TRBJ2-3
ASSDIAPSGLKDTQY